The source of this T cell receptor (beta chain) is a study of cytomegalovirus exposure and HLA in healthy donors. Points from the study as a whole: A later analysis reportedly found fewer N-insertions in an Asian-associated ancestry cluster than the roughly 670-donor mean. In a later analysis, TCR beta V- and J-gene trimming was associated with a missense DCLRE1C variant. Further analysis, carried out later, found HLA-associated TCR beta chains more clonally expanded than equally common other chains.

The PCR used 60 Vbeta and 13 Jbeta primers. TCRdb's copy holds only in-frame clones and misses some; the assay was immunoSEQ multiplex PCR. The sample lists about 170,000 clones; roughly 81% were seen once. Everyone who donated was a healthy bone marrow donor. Worth noting for this clone: Its matching antigen is unknown.

The origin of this receptor is a man between 18 and 29 years old in good health and CMV-seropositive. Source material: PBMCs.

DNA for the CDR3: TGTGCCTGGAGTGTAAGCCTCAGGACAGGGGGACGCGGCTACACCTTC. Encoded protein: CAWSVSLRTGGRGYTF. The chain carries TRBV30 and TRBJ1-2; TRBD1 matches 10 bases. V lost 0 bases, J lost 8 bases, and 12 bases stayed unmatched. Germline CDR1 and CDR2: GTSNPN and SVGIG (reference sequence). The CDR3 loop spans 16 amino acids.